Below are 7 T cell receptor beta chains sequenced from a single sample in a study of memory CD4+ T cells and cytomegalovirus serostatus. Single viable CD3+CD4+CD8-CD45RO+ cells were sorted as the memory CD4+ T cells. Sequenced by immunoSEQ multiplex PCR; TCRdb stores in-frame clones only, minus some. The table shows about 82,000 clones, with roughly 80% occurring only once. The specimen was memory CD4+ T cells from blood. These receptors were obtained from an adult in good health and CMV-seronegative.

J is TRBJ1-2 and V is TRBV6-1; D gene unclear. The germline gives CDR1 MNHNS, CDR2 SASEGT. The CDR3 sequence is 15 residues long. The V and J ends lost 2 bases and 4 bases respectively, with 14 bases between them. The CDR3 loop is CASSEMAGSGYGYTF. Written as DNA, the CDR3 is TGTGCCAGCAGTGAAATGGCCGGGAGCGGCTATGGCTACACCTTC.

The J gene is TRBJ1-3, the V gene TRBV4-2; no reliable D call. The ends were cut back, 4 bases at V and 8 bases at J, with 12 bases in the middle. The CDR3 runs 13 residues. Germline V gives CDR1 LGHNA, CDR2 YNFKEQ. CDR3: CASSRGEADTIYF. The DNA of the CDR3 is TGTGCCAGCAGCCGCGGGGAGGCGGACACCATATATTTT.

V is TRBV7-8 and J is TRBJ1-1; 8 nucleotides agree with TRBD1. Germline CDR1 is SGHVS and CDR2 is FQNEAQ. The CDR3 runs 16 residues. The junction had 10 bases not matched to a gene; V was cut back by 5 bases and J by 2 bases. CDR3: CASSTRQGTQNTEAFF. CDR3 in DNA: TGTGCCAGCAGCACCCGACAGGGGACTCAAAACACTGAAGCTTTCTTT.

The J gene is TRBJ1-5, the V gene TRBV19, with 9 bases that match TRBD1. With V trimmed by 9 bases and J by 3 bases, 9 bases remained unmatched. The germline V gene has CDR1 LNHDA and CDR2 SQIVND (reference sequence). The CDR3 runs 15 residues. The CDR3 spells CASRPQGADNQPQHF. The CDR3 region has the DNA TGTGCCAGCAGACCACAGGGGGCGGACAATCAGCCCCAGCATTTT.

The chain carries TRBV27 and TRBJ1-3; D is undetermined. Germline CDR1 reads MNHEY; CDR2 reads SMNVEV (reference sequence). V was clipped by 6 bases and J by 0 bases, with 18 bases between them. This CDR3 contains 17 residues. The CDR3 here is CASRQFKDLRSGNTIYF. The DNA for the CDR3 is TGTGCCAGCAGACAGTTCAAGGACCTTCGCTCTGGAAACACCATATATTTT.

CDR3 sequence: CASRTDKNNEQFF. The CDR3 DNA reads as TGTGCCAGCAGGACTGACAAGAACAATGAGCAGTTCTTC. The rearrangement joins TRBV2 to TRBJ2-1; D is undetermined. The CDR3 has 13 residues. Trimming took 6 bases from V and 5 from J, leaving 11 bases between them. Germline CDR1 SNHLY, CDR2 FYNNEI.

The V gene is TRBV6-1, the J gene TRBJ1-1, with D possibly TRBD1 on 5 matching bases. Germline V gene sequence: CDR1 MNHNS, CDR2 SASEGT. V shed 7 bases and J shed 4 bases, with 13 bases lying between them. This CDR3 region has 13 residues. The CDR3, as DNA: TGTGCCAGCAAACGAGCGGGGGGCACTGAAGCTTTCTTT. Its translation: CASKRAGGTEAFF.